Listed here is a single T cell receptor beta chain. Its antigen is not known. This entry belongs to a study of T cells in tuberculosis. Some clones are missing from TCRdb's copy, which holds only in-frame ones; the method was immunoSEQ multiplex PCR. This table has 35,000 to 45,000 clones, roughly 94% appearing once. Study-wide points: Shorter CDR3-alpha in active tuberculosis partly drove smaller distances.

The CDR3 contains 15 residues. Trimming cost V 4 bases and J 7 bases, with 15 bases left between them. CDR1 and CDR2 from the germline V gene are SGHRS and YFSETQ. The sample's time point: new active TB diagnosis, blood taken before or within 7 days of starting treatment. The receptor's source is an adult with tuberculosis. The chain is built from TRBV5-1 and TRBJ1-6, with D perhaps matching TRBD1 (5 bases). This specimen consisted of PBMCs, obtained at tuberculosis diagnosis. This CDR3 reads CASSPSGRVNSPLHF. For the CDR3, the DNA is TGCGCCAGCAGCCCCTCAGGGAGGGTAAATTCACCCCTCCACTTT. Full variable domain (remainder filled in from reference TRBV5-1 and TRBJ1-6): KAGVTQTPRYLIKTRGQQVTLSCSPISGHRSVSWYQQTPGQGLQFLFEYFSETQRNKGNFPGRFSGRQFSNSRSEMNVSTLELGDSALYLCASSPSGRVNSPLHFGNGTRLTVT.